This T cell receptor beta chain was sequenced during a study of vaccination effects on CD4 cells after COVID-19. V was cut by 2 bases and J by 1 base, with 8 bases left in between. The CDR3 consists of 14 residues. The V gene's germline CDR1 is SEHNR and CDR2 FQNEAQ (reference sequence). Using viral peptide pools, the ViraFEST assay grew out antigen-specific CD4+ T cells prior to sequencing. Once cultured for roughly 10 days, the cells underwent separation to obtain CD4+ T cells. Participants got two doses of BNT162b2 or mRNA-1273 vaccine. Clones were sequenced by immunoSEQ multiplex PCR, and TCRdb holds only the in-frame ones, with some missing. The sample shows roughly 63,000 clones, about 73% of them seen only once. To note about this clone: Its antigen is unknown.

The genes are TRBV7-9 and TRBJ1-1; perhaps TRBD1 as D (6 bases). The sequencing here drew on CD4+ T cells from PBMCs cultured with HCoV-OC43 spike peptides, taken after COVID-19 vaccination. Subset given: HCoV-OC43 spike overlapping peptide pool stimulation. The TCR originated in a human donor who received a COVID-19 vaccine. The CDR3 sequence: CASSLMGQNTEAFF. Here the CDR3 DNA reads TGTGCCAGCAGCTTAATGGGACAGAACACTGAAGCTTTCTTT.